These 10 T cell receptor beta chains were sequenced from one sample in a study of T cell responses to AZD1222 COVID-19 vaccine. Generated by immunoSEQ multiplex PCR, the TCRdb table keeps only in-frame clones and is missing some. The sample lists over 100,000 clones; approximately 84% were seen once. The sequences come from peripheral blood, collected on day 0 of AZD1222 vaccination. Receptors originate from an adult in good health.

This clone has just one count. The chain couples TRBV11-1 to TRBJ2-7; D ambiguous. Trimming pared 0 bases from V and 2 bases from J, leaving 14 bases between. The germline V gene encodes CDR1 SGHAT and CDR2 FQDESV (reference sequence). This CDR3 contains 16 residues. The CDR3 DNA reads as TGTGCCAGCAGCTTAGCGAGTGGCTTGATAGCCTACGAGCAGTACTTC. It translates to CASSLASGLIAYEQYF. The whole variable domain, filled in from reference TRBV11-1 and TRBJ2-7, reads EAEVAQSPRYKITEKSQAVAFWCDPISGHATLYWYRQILGQGPELLVQFQDESVVDDSQLPKDRFSAERLKGVDSTLKIQPAELGDSAMYLCASSLASGLIAYEQYFGPGTRLTVT.

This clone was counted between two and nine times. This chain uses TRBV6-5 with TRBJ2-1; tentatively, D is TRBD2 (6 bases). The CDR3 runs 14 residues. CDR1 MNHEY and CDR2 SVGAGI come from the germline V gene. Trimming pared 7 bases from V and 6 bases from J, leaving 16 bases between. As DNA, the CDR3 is TGTGCCAGCATAATGGGGGGTTGGCGCAATGAGCAGTTCTTC. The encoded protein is CASIMGGWRNEQFF.

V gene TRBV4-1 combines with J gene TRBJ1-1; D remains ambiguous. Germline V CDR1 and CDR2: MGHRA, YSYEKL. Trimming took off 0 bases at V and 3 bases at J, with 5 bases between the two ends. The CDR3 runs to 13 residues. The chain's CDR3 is CASSQDIYTEAFF. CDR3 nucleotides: TGCGCCAGCAGCCAAGACATCTACACTGAAGCTTTCTTT.

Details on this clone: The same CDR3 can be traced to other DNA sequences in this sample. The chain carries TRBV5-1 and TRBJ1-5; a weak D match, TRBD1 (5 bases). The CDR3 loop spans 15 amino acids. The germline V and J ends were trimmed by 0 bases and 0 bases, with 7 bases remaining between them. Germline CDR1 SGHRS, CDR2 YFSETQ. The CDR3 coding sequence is TGCGCCAGCAGCTTGGAGGGGAATAGCAATCAGCCCCAGCATTTT. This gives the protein CASSLEGNSNQPQHF.

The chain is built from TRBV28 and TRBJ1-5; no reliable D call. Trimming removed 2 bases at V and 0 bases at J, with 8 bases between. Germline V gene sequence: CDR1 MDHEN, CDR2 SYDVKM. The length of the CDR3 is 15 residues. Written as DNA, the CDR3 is TGTGCCAGCAGTTTAGACATTCTTAGCAATCAGCCCCAGCATTTT. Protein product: CASSLDILSNQPQHF.

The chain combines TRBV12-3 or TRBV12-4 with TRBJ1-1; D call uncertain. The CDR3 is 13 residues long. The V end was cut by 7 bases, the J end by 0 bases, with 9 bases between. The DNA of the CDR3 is TGTGCCAGCACCTTGGGTATGAACACTGAAGCTTTCTTT. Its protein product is CASTLGMNTEAFF.

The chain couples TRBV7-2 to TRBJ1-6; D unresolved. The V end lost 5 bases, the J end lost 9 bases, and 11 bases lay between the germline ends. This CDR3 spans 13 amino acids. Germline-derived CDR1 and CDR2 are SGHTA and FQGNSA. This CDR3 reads CASSPTISSPLHF. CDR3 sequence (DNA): TGTGCCAGCAGCCCGACCATTAGTTCACCCCTCCACTTT.

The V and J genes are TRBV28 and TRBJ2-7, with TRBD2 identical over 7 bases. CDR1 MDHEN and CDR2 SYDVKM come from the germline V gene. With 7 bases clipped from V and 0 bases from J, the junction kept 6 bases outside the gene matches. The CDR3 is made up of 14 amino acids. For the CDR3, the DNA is TGTGCCAGCACCCCAGCGGGGAGCTCCTACGAGCAGTACTTC. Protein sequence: CASTPAGSSYEQYF.

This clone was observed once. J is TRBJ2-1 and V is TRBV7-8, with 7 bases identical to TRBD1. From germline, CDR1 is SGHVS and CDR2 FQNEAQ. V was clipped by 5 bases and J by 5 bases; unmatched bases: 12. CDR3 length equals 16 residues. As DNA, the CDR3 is TGTGCCAGCAGCCGGCGGGCCGGGACAGTTAACAATGAGCAGTTCTTC. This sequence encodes CASSRRAGTVNNEQFF.

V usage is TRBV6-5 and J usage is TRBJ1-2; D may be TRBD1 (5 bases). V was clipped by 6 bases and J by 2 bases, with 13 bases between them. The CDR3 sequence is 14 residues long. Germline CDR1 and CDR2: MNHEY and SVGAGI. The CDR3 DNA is TGTGCCAGCAGACTAATGGAGGGGAACTATGGCTACACCTTC. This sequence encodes CASRLMEGNYGYTF.